The rows below give T cell receptor beta chains drawn from one sample of a study of blood T cell repertoires in COVID-19. Measured with immunoSEQ multiplex PCR; TCRdb has only the in-frame clones, and not every one. The sample yields about 300,000 clones, roughly 91% seen once. Sequencing was carried out using PBMCs or T cells enriched from blood (not recorded which). The source of these receptors is a woman between 50 and 59 years old who had been exposed to COVID-19. Each CDR3 is given with its conserved first and last residue. Fields, in order: J gene, D gene, V gene, clone size, CDR3 protein, CDR3 DNA. D genes are given only for firm matches. Part of the rows lack a size; the others show once, few, many or a class for expanded clones.

j_gene: TRBJ2-3
d_gene: TRBD2
v_gene: TRBV5-1
abundance: .
CDR3aa: CASTSSGGTTDTQYF
CDR3nt: TGCGCCAGCACGTCTAGCGGGGGGACTACAGATACGCAGTATTTT

j_gene: TRBJ1-1
d_gene: .
v_gene: TRBV19
abundance: .
CDR3aa: CASSPRGQPNTEAFF
CDR3nt: TGTGCCAGTAGTCCCCGCGGGCAGCCTAACACTGAAGCTTTCTTT

j_gene: TRBJ1-3
d_gene: .
v_gene: TRBV6-5
abundance: .
CDR3aa: CASSPSGDSGNTIYF
CDR3nt: TGTGCCAGCAGTCCCTCCGGAGACTCTGGAAACACCATATATTTT

j_gene: TRBJ2-7
d_gene: .
v_gene: TRBV6-1
abundance: .
CDR3aa: CASSDTNEGEQYF
CDR3nt: TGTGCCAGCAGTGACACCAATGAGGGCGAGCAGTACTTC

j_gene: TRBJ2-7
d_gene: .
v_gene: TRBV3-1/TRBV3-2
abundance: .
CDR3aa: CASSQEGQGVHEQYF
CDR3nt: TGTGCCAGCAGCCAAGAGGGGCAAGGAGTCCACGAGCAGTACTTC

j_gene: TRBJ1-5
d_gene: .
v_gene: TRBV5-1
abundance: .
CDR3aa: CASSLPRSNQPQHF
CDR3nt: TGCGCCAGCAGCTTGCCTCGGAGCAATCAGCCCCAGCATTTT

j_gene: TRBJ2-1
d_gene: .
v_gene: TRBV6-5
abundance: .
CDR3aa: CASSYSKGSWGNEQFF
CDR3nt: TGTGCCAGCAGTTACTCTAAAGGGAGCTGGGGCAATGAGCAGTTCTTC

j_gene: TRBJ2-1
d_gene: TRBD1
v_gene: TRBV2
abundance: .
CDR3aa: CASRTTGYNEQFF
CDR3nt: TGTGCCAGCAGGACGACAGGGTACAATGAGCAGTTCTTC

j_gene: TRBJ1-1
d_gene: .
v_gene: TRBV28
abundance: once
CDR3aa: CASNLAGNTEAFF
CDR3nt: TGTGCCAGCAACTTAGCGGGAAACACTGAAGCTTTCTTT

j_gene: TRBJ2-4
d_gene: .
v_gene: TRBV9
abundance: .
CDR3aa: CASSVGPGAGKNIQYF
CDR3nt: TGTGCCAGCAGCGTAGGTCCAGGGGCGGGCAAAAACATTCAGTACTTC

j_gene: TRBJ1-2
d_gene: TRBD1
v_gene: TRBV6-4
abundance: .
CDR3aa: CASSDRPGQGGYGYTF
CDR3nt: TGTGCCAGCAGTGACCGACCGGGACAGGGGGGCTATGGCTACACCTTC

j_gene: TRBJ2-3
d_gene: TRBD2
v_gene: TRBV2
abundance: .
CDR3aa: CASAGLAGGQVDTQYF
CDR3nt: TGTGCCAGCGCGGGACTAGCGGGGGGGCAGGTCGATACGCAGTATTTT

j_gene: TRBJ1-2
d_gene: TRBD1
v_gene: TRBV5-1
abundance: .
CDR3aa: CACSLVGSGQGFGGYTF
CDR3nt: TGCGCTTGCAGCTTGGTTGGCTCGGGACAGGGATTCGGTGGCTACACCTTC

j_gene: TRBJ1-1
d_gene: .
v_gene: TRBV30
abundance: .
CDR3aa: CAWSVGRVTEAFF
CDR3nt: TGTGCCTGGAGTGTGGGCAGGGTCACTGAAGCTTTCTTT

j_gene: TRBJ1-4
d_gene: .
v_gene: TRBV5-1
abundance: .
CDR3aa: CASRGGANEKLFF
CDR3nt: TGCGCCAGCAGGGGGGGTGCTAATGAAAAACTGTTTTTT

j_gene: TRBJ2-7
d_gene: TRBD1
v_gene: TRBV27
abundance: .
CDR3aa: CASSFGDRHYEQYF
CDR3nt: TGTGCCAGCAGTTTCGGGGACAGACACTACGAGCAGTACTTC

j_gene: TRBJ1-2
d_gene: TRBD1
v_gene: TRBV9
abundance: .
CDR3aa: CASSVNRGWGAGYTF
CDR3nt: TGTGCCAGCAGCGTTAACAGGGGATGGGGTGCTGGCTACACCTTC

j_gene: TRBJ1-2
d_gene: TRBD1
v_gene: TRBV30
abundance: .
CDR3aa: CAWSVRAGGDYGYTF
CDR3nt: TGTGCCTGGAGTGTACGGGCAGGGGGCGACTATGGCTACACCTTC

j_gene: TRBJ1-5
d_gene: TRBD1
v_gene: TRBV6-1
abundance: .
CDR3aa: CASSGWPHTGANQPQHF
CDR3nt: TGTGCCAGCAGTGGGTGGCCCCACACAGGGGCCAATCAGCCCCAGCATTTT

j_gene: TRBJ2-5
d_gene: TRBD2
v_gene: TRBV4-1
abundance: .
CDR3aa: CASSLSGGASETQYF
CDR3nt: TGCGCCAGCAGCTTAAGCGGGGGGGCCTCAGAGACCCAGTACTTC

j_gene: TRBJ2-7
d_gene: TRBD2
v_gene: TRBV2
abundance: .
CDR3aa: CASSDHGVGTRTYEQYF
CDR3nt: TGTGCCAGCAGTGACCACGGGGTGGGGACTAGAACCTACGAGCAGTACTTC

j_gene: TRBJ1-2
d_gene: .
v_gene: TRBV21-1
abundance: .
CDR3aa: CASNPVGGSNYGYTF
CDR3nt: TGTGCCAGCAACCCGGTGGGTGGGAGTAACTATGGCTACACCTTC

j_gene: TRBJ1-2
d_gene: TRBD1
v_gene: TRBV30
abundance: .
CDR3aa: CAWSSKDRTLYGYTF
CDR3nt: TGTGCCTGGAGTTCCAAGGACAGGACCCTCTATGGCTACACCTTC

j_gene: TRBJ2-5
d_gene: .
v_gene: TRBV6-5
abundance: .
CDR3aa: CASTLSPYQETQYF
CDR3nt: TGTGCCAGCACCCTAAGCCCGTACCAAGAGACCCAGTACTTC

j_gene: TRBJ2-5
d_gene: TRBD2
v_gene: TRBV19
abundance: .
CDR3aa: CASSLRLAGGETQYF
CDR3nt: TGTGCCAGTAGTCTGAGACTAGCGGGGGGGGAGACCCAGTACTTC

j_gene: TRBJ2-5
d_gene: TRBD1
v_gene: TRBV30
abundance: .
CDR3aa: CAWSGWRPGQGQETQYF
CDR3nt: TGTGCCTGGAGCGGGTGGCGGCCGGGACAGGGACAAGAGACCCAGTACTTC

j_gene: TRBJ1-5
d_gene: .
v_gene: TRBV28
abundance: .
CDR3aa: CASSVTDSNQPQHF
CDR3nt: TGTGCCAGCAGTGTGACTGATAGCAATCAGCCCCAGCATTTT

j_gene: TRBJ1-5
d_gene: TRBD1
v_gene: TRBV10-3
abundance: few
CDR3aa: CATRTGINQPQHF
CDR3nt: TGTGCCACTCGGACAGGGATCAATCAGCCCCAGCATTTT

j_gene: TRBJ1-4
d_gene: .
v_gene: TRBV19
abundance: .
CDR3aa: CASSMGGPGNEKLFF
CDR3nt: TGTGCCAGTAGTATGGGGGGGCCTGGTAATGAAAAACTGTTTTTT

j_gene: TRBJ1-5
d_gene: .
v_gene: TRBV6-5
abundance: .
CDR3aa: CASSSARGGQPQHF
CDR3nt: TGTGCCAGCAGTTCTGCGAGAGGGGGTCAGCCCCAGCATTTT

j_gene: TRBJ1-2
d_gene: .
v_gene: TRBV15
abundance: few
CDR3aa: CATSAGGSFFYGYTF
CDR3nt: TGTGCCACCAGCGCAGGAGGGTCCTTCTTCTATGGCTACACCTTC

j_gene: TRBJ1-4
d_gene: TRBD1
v_gene: TRBV18
abundance: .
CDR3aa: CASSPRGPRDEKLFF
CDR3nt: TGTGCCAGCTCACCGAGGGGGCCAAGGGATGAAAAACTGTTTTTT

j_gene: TRBJ1-1
d_gene: .
v_gene: TRBV20-1
abundance: few
CDR3aa: CSPMEAFF
CDR3nt: TGCAGCCCTATGGAAGCTTTCTTT

j_gene: TRBJ2-2
d_gene: .
v_gene: TRBV6-4
abundance: .
CDR3aa: CASSPRGNTGELFF
CDR3nt: TGTGCCAGCAGTCCTCGAGGAAACACCGGGGAGCTGTTTTTT

j_gene: TRBJ1-3
d_gene: .
v_gene: TRBV3-1/TRBV3-2
abundance: .
CDR3aa: CASSQVEVYSGNTIYF
CDR3nt: TGTGCCAGCAGCCAAGTGGAGGTATATTCGGGAAACACCATATATTTT

j_gene: TRBJ1-4
d_gene: .
v_gene: TRBV19
abundance: .
CDR3aa: CASSTWDINEKLFF
CDR3nt: TGTGCCAGTAGTACATGGGACATCAATGAAAAACTGTTTTTT

j_gene: TRBJ1-2
d_gene: TRBD1
v_gene: TRBV2
abundance: .
CDR3aa: CASRPQGAVYGYTF
CDR3nt: TGTGCCAGCAGACCACAGGGGGCTGTCTATGGCTACACCTTC

j_gene: TRBJ1-5
d_gene: .
v_gene: TRBV30
abundance: .
CDR3aa: CAWAYSGFHSNQPQHF
CDR3nt: TGTGCCTGGGCATACTCAGGTTTTCATAGCAATCAGCCCCAGCATTTT

j_gene: TRBJ2-7
d_gene: TRBD2
v_gene: TRBV5-4
abundance: few
CDR3aa: CASRPGGTSGGSYEQYF
CDR3nt: TGTGCCAGCAGACCTGGAGGGACTAGCGGGGGATCCTACGAGCAGTACTTC

j_gene: TRBJ2-7
d_gene: .
v_gene: TRBV7-2
abundance: .
CDR3aa: CASSTQQGYEQYF
CDR3nt: TGTGCCAGCAGCACCCAACAGGGCTACGAGCAGTACTTC